One and the same sample provided the 32 T cell receptor beta chains below, sequenced in a study of CD8+CD57+ T cells in acquired aplastic anemia. Using genomic DNA as the template, TCR beta VDJ and CDR3 profiling was carried out. TCRdb redid the calling of the reads with MiXCR, one entry per CDR3 protein. Altogether a few hundred thousand distinct CDR3 sequences are present, 34% being singletons, with the ten largest covering roughly 1.1%. Sequencing was done on a sample of sorted CD4+, CD8+, or CD8+CD57+ T cells (not recorded which) from PBMCs. These receptors came from a human donor in good health, serving as a control.

This clonotype was counted between two and nine times. The CDR3 ends on some other residue instead of the conserved phenylalanine or tryptophan, so this is likely a read error. No DNA is shown, since the ends of the CDR3 on it are uncertain; the CDR3 is the one TCRdb lists. This chain connects TRBV7-3 to TRBJ1-2; the D call of TRBD1 is as the table states it, not checked on the DNA. The CDR3 region is 13 residues in length, termini included. Germline CDR1 reads SGHTA; CDR2 reads FQGTGA. The CDR3 reads CASSLEGGNGNTL.

In its sample, this clonotype was seen many times. This chain links TRBV19 with TRBJ2-5; weak D call: TRBD2 (5 bases). This CDR3 comprises 13 residues. Germline CDR1 LNHDA, CDR2 SQIVND (reference sequence). Trimming removed 6 bases from V and 5 bases from J, with 13 bases in between. The CDR3 loop is CASRMHPGETQYF. DNA for the CDR3: TGTGCCAGTAGGATGCACCCGGGGGAGACCCAGTACTTC.

The table lists this clonotype with many counts. The chain carries TRBV20-1 and TRBJ2-1; 15 bases line up with TRBD2. Germline CDR1 is DFQATT and CDR2 is SNEGSKA (reference sequence). This CDR3 has 15 amino acids. With V trimmed by 2 bases and J by 13 bases, 9 bases remained unmatched. The CDR3 DNA reads TGCAGTGCTAGACCTAGGACTAGCGGGAGGGCCTCCCAGTTCTTC. It translates to CSARPRTSGRASQFF.

The V gene is TRBV13, the J gene TRBJ2-7, with 9 bases identical to TRBD2. The length of the CDR3 is 18 residues. CDR1 is PRHDT, CDR2 FYEKMQ, per germline (reference sequence). Germline trimming cut 3 bases from V and 3 bases from J; bases unmatched to any gene: 15. CDR3 DNA: TGTGCCAGCAGCTTTCTATCAGCGGGGGGCGCCGCGGGCTACGAGCAGTACTTC. The encoded protein is CASSFLSAGGAAGYEQYF.

This clonotype was found a few times. CDR3 amino acids: CASSQAGRVSYNEQFF. CDR3 coding DNA: TGTGCCAGCAGCCAAGCTGGTAGAGTCTCCTACAATGAGCAGTTCTTC. The J gene is TRBJ2-1, the V gene TRBV19; D uncertain. This CDR3 has 16 amino acids. The V gene's germline CDR1 is LNHDA and CDR2 SQIVND (reference sequence). V was clipped by 9 bases and J by 0 bases, with 18 bases between them.

The chain couples TRBV7-8 to TRBJ2-3; a weak D match, TRBD1 (6 bases). The germline V and J ends were trimmed by 4 bases and 3 bases, with 14 bases remaining between them. The CDR3 length is 15 residues. Germline V CDR1 and CDR2: SGHVS, FQNEAQ. The CDR3 reads CASSSIGQLTDTQYF. DNA of the CDR3: TGTGCCAGCAGCTCGATTGGACAGTTAACAGATACGCAGTATTTT. The variable domain in full, completed from reference TRBV7-8 and TRBJ2-3, reads GAGVSQSPRYKVAKRGQDVALRCDPISGHVSLFWYQQALGQGPEFLTYFQNEAQLDKSGLPSDRFFAERPEGSVSTLKIQRTQQEDSAVYLCASSSIGQLTDTQYFGPGTRLTVL.

This clonotype came up many times. The chain employs TRBV10-2 and TRBJ2-1; the D is unclear. V dropped 4 bases and J dropped 5 bases, with 3 bases sitting between them. Germline CDR1 WSHSY, CDR2 SAAADI. The CDR3 runs 11 residues. DNA of the CDR3: TGCGCCAGCAGTGTCAACAATGAGCAGTTCTTC. Protein: CASSVNNEQFF.

This clonotype was observed a handful of times. The chain employs TRBV4-2 and TRBJ2-3; 10 bases match TRBD2. V lost 4 bases and J lost 4; bases outside the gene matches: 8. The CDR3 is made up of 16 amino acids. Germline V gene lookup returns CDR1 LGHNA and CDR2 YNFKEQ. DNA of the CDR3: TGTGCCAGCAGCCGAGTCGGGACTAGCGTCGCAGATACGCAGTATTTT. Protein product: CASSRVGTSVADTQYF.

This clonotype was seen repeatedly, ten times or more. This chain links TRBV25-1 with TRBJ2-5; weak D call: TRBD1 (5 bases). CDR1 and CDR2 from the germline V gene are MGHDK and SYGVNS. Trimming took off 4 bases at V and 3 bases at J, with 6 bases between the two ends. CDR3 length equals 12 residues. The CDR3 DNA is TGTGCCAGCAGTGGCAGGGAAGAGACCCAGTACTTC. It codes for CASSGREETQYF.

The table lists this clonotype with many counts. This chain joins TRBV9 and TRBJ1-2; D remains ambiguous. The germline V and J ends were trimmed by 3 bases and 3 bases, with 3 bases remaining between them. Germline CDR1 reads SGDLS; CDR2 reads YYNGEE. The CDR3 has 11 amino acids. In nucleotides, the CDR3 is TGTGCCAGCAGCGCATACTATGGCTACACCTTC. Its translation: CASSAYYGYTF. The variable domain in full, completed from reference TRBV9 and TRBJ1-2, reads DSGVTQTPKHLITATGQRVTLRCSPRSGDLSVYWYQQSLDQGLQFLIQYYNGEERAKGNILERFSAQQFPDLHSELNLSSLELGDSALYFCASSAYYGYTFGSGTRLTVV.

This sequence joins TRBV6-2 or TRBV6-3 and TRBJ2-1; 10 positions agree with TRBD2. Germline CDR1 is MNHEY and CDR2 is SVGEGT. Trimming at V came to 0 bases and at J to 9 bases, leaving 11 bases not matched to a gene. There are 17 residues in the CDR3. CDR3 protein: CASSYSGGWTSGGEQFF. In DNA, the CDR3 is TGTGCCAGCAGTTACTCGGGAGGATGGACTAGCGGCGGTGAGCAGTTCTTC.

The chain recombines TRBV15 with TRBJ1-2, with 7 bases matching TRBD1. The CDR3 spans 14 residues. Trimming cost V 0 bases and J 4 bases; bases outside gene matches: 2. CDR1 LNHNV and CDR2 YYDKDF come from the germline V gene (reference sequence). The chain's CDR3 is CATSRDRGSYGYTF. CDR3 nucleotides: TGTGCCACCAGCAGAGACAGGGGGAGCTATGGCTACACCTTC.

The chain employs TRBV19 and TRBJ2-5; the D gene is possibly TRBD2 (5 bases). V dropped 5 bases and J dropped 5 bases, with 12 bases sitting between them. CDR1 is LNHDA and CDR2 is SQIVND in the germline V gene (reference sequence). CDR3 length: 13 residues. The CDR3 region has the DNA TGTGCCAGTAGTCCCCTCGGGGAGGAGACCCAGTACTTC. The encoded protein is CASSPLGEETQYF.

J is TRBJ2-7 and V is TRBV10-3; 15 nucleotides match TRBD2. From germline, CDR1 is ENHRY and CDR2 SYGVKD. Germline trimming cut 7 bases from V and 3 bases from J; bases unmatched to any gene: 7. The CDR3 spans 16 residues. DNA for the CDR3: TGTGCCATCATTAGGACTAGCGGGGGGGTCCTCTACGAGCAGTACTTC. Translating it yields CAIIRTSGGVLYEQYF.

Only one count was recorded for this clonotype. The gene calls are TRBV19 and TRBJ1-2; 7 bases align to TRBD1. CDR3 length equals 13 residues. Germline V gives CDR1 LNHDA, CDR2 SQIVND (reference sequence). V shed 5 bases and J 10 bases; nucleotides not matched to a gene: 10. The CDR3 is CASSGGQRGDYTF. CDR3 DNA sequence: TGTGCCAGTAGTGGGGGACAGCGGGGGGACTACACCTTC.

This clonotype was seen ten or more times. The rearrangement uses TRBV2 and TRBJ1-2; tentatively, D is TRBD1 (6 bases). The V gene's germline CDR1 is SNHLY and CDR2 FYNNEI. The CDR3 spans 15 residues. V was pared by 2 bases and J by 7 bases, with 17 bases between. CDR3 nucleotide sequence: TGTGCCAGCAGTGAATTAGAGGGGGGCGGGAGTGGCTACACCTTC. Protein sequence: CASSELEGGGSGYTF.

This clonotype was picked up many times. The chain uses TRBV6-5 and TRBJ2-1; no definite D call. V dropped 0 bases and J dropped 15 bases, with 12 bases sitting between them. The CDR3 extends over 12 amino acids. Germline lookup yields CDR1 MNHEY and CDR2 SVGAGI. CDR3 region: CASSYSRRSWFF. CDR3 in DNA: TGTGCCAGCAGTTACTCCAGACGGAGTTGGTTCTTC.

V gene TRBV11-1 combines with J gene TRBJ1-2, with 7 nucleotides matching TRBD1. Germline V gene sequence: CDR1 SGHAT, CDR2 FQDESV (reference sequence). Unmatched junction bases numbered 8, after V lost 0 bases and J lost 4 bases. This CDR3 has 16 residues. The CDR3 sequence is CASSLAGTVLSYGYTF. CDR3 nucleotides: TGTGCCAGCAGCTTAGCCGGGACAGTCCTATCCTATGGCTACACCTTC.

The rearrangement uses TRBV27 and TRBJ1-1; D gene uncertain. Germline V lookup: CDR1 MNHEY, CDR2 SMNVEV (reference sequence). Trimming took 10 bases from V and 1 from J, leaving 10 bases between them. The CDR3 is 12 residues long. The CDR3 DNA reads as TGTGCCACCCGGGAACGGAACACTGAAGCTTTCTTT. This encodes CATRERNTEAFF.

This clonotype was detected only a few times. V gene TRBV11-2 combines with J gene TRBJ2-6, with 14 bases that match TRBD2. In germline, CDR1 is SGHAT, CDR2 FQNNGV. V was clipped by 5 bases and J by 0 bases; unmatched bases: 6. The CDR3 extends over 19 amino acids. The CDR3 loop reads CASSPGLAGAYSGANVLTF. DNA for the CDR3: TGTGCCAGCAGCCCGGGACTAGCGGGGGCCTACTCTGGGGCCAACGTCCTGACTTTC.

In the case of this clonotype: This may arise from a read error, as a much more abundant clone is one base away. V usage is TRBV7-9 and J usage is TRBJ2-1; 11 bases map to TRBD2. This CDR3 has 13 residues. Germline assignment: CDR1 SEHNR and CDR2 FQNEAQ (reference sequence). This CDR3 reads CAGTSGSYSEQFF. The CDR3 DNA sequence: TGTGCCGGGACTAGCGGATCCTACAGTGAGCAGTTCTTC.

About this clonotype itself: A much larger clone is a single base away; this may be a read error. The chain combines TRBV6-5 with TRBJ1-2; D unresolved. Per germline, CDR1 MNHEY and CDR2 SVGAGI. The CDR3 consists of 15 residues. Trimming stripped 4 bases from V and 9 bases from J, with 21 bases between. Written as DNA, the CDR3 is TGTGCCAGCAGTTCCTCTTGGACCTTCTCGGGGAGCTACACCTTC. Encoded protein: CASSSSWTFSGSYTF.

V and J are TRBV5-6 and TRBJ1-1, with D perhaps TRBD1 (5 bases). The CDR3 has 14 residues. V shed 2 bases and J shed 3 bases, with 11 bases lying between them. Germline V CDR1 and CDR2: SGHDT, YYEEEE. CDR3 DNA sequence: TGTGCCAGCAGCTTAAGGGACCGGGACACTGAAGCTTTCTTT. This translates into CASSLRDRDTEAFF.

This clonotype has ten or more counts. The chain carries TRBV2 and TRBJ2-5; D possibly corresponds to TRBD2 (6 bases). CDR3 length: 18 amino acids. Trimming removed 3 bases from V and 0 bases from J, with 20 bases in between. Per the germline V gene, CDR1 is SNHLY and CDR2 is FYNNEI. This chain's CDR3 is CASSEGRLLHKYQETQYF. For the CDR3, the DNA is TGTGCCAGCAGTGAGGGGAGGCTACTACATAAGTACCAAGAGACCCAGTACTTC.

Of note for this clonotype: Just one base apart from a much larger clone, this may be a read error. The genes are TRBV13 and TRBJ2-7; no clear D. Per the germline V gene, CDR1 is PRHDT and CDR2 is FYEKMQ (reference sequence). V gave up 1 base and J gave up 5 bases, with 15 bases separating them. The CDR3 spans 15 residues. The CDR3 sequence is CASSLASWTVHEQYF. The CDR3 region has the DNA TGTGCCAGCAGCTTAGCTTCATGGACGGTACACGAGCAGTACTTC.

The J gene is TRBJ2-1, the V gene TRBV12-3 or TRBV12-4; 11 nucleotides agree with TRBD2. V lost 3 bases, J lost 6 bases, and 4 bases stayed unmatched. This CDR3 contains 15 residues. This chain's CDR3 is CASSFGLAGCNEQFF. DNA of the CDR3: TGTGCCAGCAGTTTTGGACTAGCGGGTTGCAATGAGCAGTTCTTC.

This clonotype was found once. The chain is built from TRBV24-1 and TRBJ1-5; TRBD1 agrees at 7 bases. Trimming took 5 bases from V and 14 from J; bases not matched to a gene: 11. The CDR3 has 13 residues. The germline V gene has CDR1 KGHDR and CDR2 SFDVKD. Written as DNA, the CDR3 is TGTGCCACCAGTGGACGGGACAGTTACCACGAGCATTTT. The encoded protein is CATSGRDSYHEHF.

The chain links TRBV4-3 to TRBJ2-1; D unresolved. Trimming took off 8 bases at V and 2 bases at J, with 13 bases between the two ends. The CDR3 contains 14 residues. Germline CDR1 is LGHNA and CDR2 is YSLEER. In nucleotides, the CDR3 is TGCGCCAGCGCCTGGGCCGAAACCTACAATGAGCAGTTCTTC. This sequence encodes CASAWAETYNEQFF.

The table lists this clonotype with many counts. As DNA, the CDR3 is TGTGCCAGCAGCTTACAGAAAGACTCACCCCTCCACTTT. Protein sequence: CASSLQKDSPLHF. The rearrangement uses TRBV7-6 and TRBJ1-6; D not resolved. Germline assignment: CDR1 SGHVS and CDR2 FNYEAQ. The V gene lost 2 bases and the J gene lost 10 bases, with 9 bases spanning the gap. The CDR3 sequence is 13 residues long.

Concerning this clonotype itself: A much larger clone sits a single nucleotide away, making a read error possible. The chain recombines TRBV7-2 with TRBJ1-1; 9 nucleotides agree with TRBD1. The CDR3 is 14 residues long. Losses at the gene ends were 8 bases for V and 0 bases for J; bases not matched to a gene: 4. Germline V gives CDR1 SGHTA, CDR2 FQGNSA. CDR3 in DNA: TGTGCCAGCGGAAGACAGGGGGTGAACACTGAAGCTTTCTTT. Its protein is CASGRQGVNTEAFF.

Points on this clonotype: A much larger clone lies one base from this, so it may be a read error. The chain couples TRBV6-1 to TRBJ1-6, with 7 bases fitting TRBD1. The CDR3 extends over 16 amino acids. Germline V gene lookup returns CDR1 MNHNS and CDR2 SASEGT. CDR3 region: CASSTTGESYNSPPHF. The CDR3 DNA is TGTGCCAGCAGCACCACAGGGGAGTCCTATAATTCACCCCCCCACTTT.

This chain links TRBV12-3 or TRBV12-4 with TRBJ2-3; possible D gene TRBD2, 6 bases. This CDR3 is 14 amino acids long. V was cut by 4 bases and J by 4 bases, with 12 bases left in between. The CDR3: CASSSSRGSDTQYF. In DNA form, the CDR3 reads TGTGCCAGCAGTTCATCGCGGGGCTCAGATACGCAGTATTTT.